This TCR beta chain was obtained from a study of blood T cell repertoires in COVID-19. TCRdb's table, derived via immunoSEQ multiplex PCR, lists solely in-frame clones and lacks some. The sample shows about 200,000 clones, 60% to 85% of them seen only once. This CDR3 contains 17 residues. The ends lost 4 bases at V and 5 bases at J; junction bases unmatched: 13. The V gene's germline CDR1 is SGHNT and CDR2 YYREEE (reference sequence). The J gene is TRBJ2-2, the V gene TRBV5-4; TRBD2 matches at 8 bases. Specimen: peripheral blood. This clonotype was obtained from a woman aged 65 to 85 with acute or convalescent COVID-19. In DNA, the CDR3 is TGTGCCAGCAGCCCCCAAGCAGCGGGAGTACGGACCGGGGAGCTGTTTTTT. Translating it yields CASSPQAAGVRTGELFF.